Presented here are 13 T cell receptor beta chains from one specimen sequenced in a study of blood T cell repertoires in COVID-19. Sequenced by immunoSEQ multiplex PCR; TCRdb stores in-frame clones only, minus some. The repertoire includes over 70,000 clones, 80% of them detected once, and 15% to 20% sits in the top ten. Sequences were obtained from peripheral blood. The receptors come from a man between 65 and 79 years old who had recovered from COVID-19.

The rearrangement joins TRBV19 to TRBJ1-5; TRBD1 is a possible D gene (5 bases). CDR3 length: 16 amino acids. The V gene's germline CDR1 is LNHDA and CDR2 SQIVND (reference sequence). V shed 6 bases and J shed 3 bases, with 18 bases lying between them. Here the CDR3 reads CASRKLARQFNQPQHF. The CDR3 region has the DNA TGTGCCAGTAGAAAATTAGCCCGACAGTTCAATCAGCCCCAGCATTTT.

J is TRBJ2-4 and V is TRBV7-2; D gene uncertain. The germline V and J ends were trimmed by 2 bases and 6 bases, with 5 bases remaining between them. The CDR3 has 12 residues. Germline CDR1 and CDR2: SGHTA and FQGNSA. DNA of the CDR3: TGTGCCAGCAGCTTATACAGAAACATTCAGTACTTC. Amino acids: CASSLYRNIQYF.

V usage is TRBV21-1 and J usage is TRBJ2-5; the D segment call TRBD1 is taken from the table without a DNA check. TRBV21-1 is a pseudogene segment. The CDR3 length is 14 residues. CDR3 bases: TGTGCCAGCAGCAGCCGAGGGGGAAGAGAGACCCAGTACTTC. Protein: CASSSRGGRETQYF.

This rearrangement joins TRBV28 to TRBJ2-2; possible D gene TRBD2, 5 bases. Trimming stripped 3 bases from V and 10 bases from J, with 18 bases between. The CDR3 consists of 15 residues. The V gene's germline CDR1 is MDHEN and CDR2 SYDVKM. The CDR3 DNA is TGTGCCAGCAGTTTCGGAGGTCTCCGCTCAAAGGAGCTGTTTTTT. Translated: CASSFGGLRSKELFF.

The chain carries TRBV5-1 and TRBJ1-1, with 7 positions matching TRBD1. Germline CDR1 and CDR2: SGHRS and YFSETQ. V lost 0 bases to trimming and J lost 4 bases; unmatched junction nucleotides: 6. The CDR3 contains 15 residues. The CDR3 nucleotides read TGCGCCAGCAGCTTGGGACAGGGAGAGAGCACTGAAGCTTTCTTT. Encoded protein: CASSLGQGESTEAFF.

V is TRBV21-1 and J is TRBJ2-1; the D segment call TRBD2 is taken from the table without a DNA check. TRBV21-1 is labeled a pseudogene. The CDR3 sequence is 17 residues long. CDR3 coding DNA: TGTGCCAGCAGCCCCCACAAAGGACTAGCGGGAGTCGATGAGCAGTTCTTC. Amino acids: CASSPHKGLAGVDEQFF.

This chain joins TRBV6-5 and TRBJ1-1, with 9 bases lining up with TRBD1. The germline CDR1 and CDR2 sequences are MNHEY and SVGAGI. Trimming at V came to 4 bases and at J to 3 bases, leaving 9 bases not matched to a gene. This CDR3 comprises 16 residues. The CDR3 here is CASSFGTGRRDTEAFF. In DNA form, the CDR3 reads TGTGCCAGCAGTTTTGGGACAGGGCGGAGGGACACTGAAGCTTTCTTT.

The sample holds one count of this clone. The chain is built from TRBV7-2 and TRBJ2-3; 7 nucleotides match TRBD1. CDR1 and CDR2 from the germline V gene are SGHTA and FQGNSA. The CDR3 runs 15 residues. With V trimmed by 5 bases and J by 3 bases, 8 bases remained unmatched. CDR3 in amino acids: CASSIRQGATDTQYF. The CDR3 nucleotides are TGTGCCAGCAGCATACGACAGGGAGCAACAGATACGCAGTATTTT.

The chain couples TRBV20-1 to TRBJ2-5; 10 bases agree with TRBD2. CDR1 and CDR2 (germline): DFQATT, SNEGSKA (reference sequence). V shed 3 bases, J shed 5 bases, and the junction held 9 bases outside the gene matches. The CDR3 consists of 15 residues. CDR3 region: CSASQASGSGETQYF. The CDR3, as DNA: TGCAGTGCTAGTCAGGCTAGCGGGAGCGGGGAGACCCAGTACTTC.

This clone was seen many times. V gene TRBV30 combines with J gene TRBJ2-2; TRBD1 might be the D (6 bases). This CDR3 region has 14 residues. CDR1 is GTSNPN, CDR2 SVGIG, per germline (reference sequence). Trimming cost V 5 bases and J 4 bases, with 14 bases left between them. Here the CDR3 reads CAWDTGFSTGELFF. The CDR3 DNA follows: TGTGCCTGGGATACAGGGTTTTCCACCGGGGAGCTGTTTTTT.

This clone was seen a single time. This chain connects TRBV28 to TRBJ2-5, with unresolved D. This CDR3 spans 13 amino acids. Trimming shortened V by 5 bases and J by 5 bases, and 12 bases separated the two germline ends. Germline V gives CDR1 MDHEN, CDR2 SYDVKM. The CDR3 DNA is TGTGCCAGCAGTCGTGGAGACTTGGAGACCCAGTACTTC. This sequence encodes CASSRGDLETQYF.

The DNA for the CDR3 is TGTGCCAGCAGCATCAGGGGAGACATTCAGTACTTC. Protein: CASSIRGDIQYF. This rearrangement joins TRBV5-5 to TRBJ2-4, with TRBD1 as a possible D gene (6 bases). V lost 4 bases and J lost 8, with 10 bases in between. This CDR3 contains 12 residues. Germline V lookup: CDR1 SGHKS, CDR2 YYEKEE (reference sequence).

V usage is TRBV5-1 and J usage is TRBJ2-6; D may be TRBD1 (6 bases). This CDR3 has 16 residues. Looked up from germline, CDR1 is SGHRS and CDR2 is YFSETQ. Deletions cut 0 bases from V and 1 base from J, with 8 bases between. The CDR3 spells CASSLGDKSGANVLTF. DNA of the CDR3: TGCGCCAGCAGCTTGGGGGACAAATCTGGGGCCAACGTCCTGACTTTC.